Listed below are T cell receptor beta chains from one sample, sequenced in a study of T cells after yellow fever vaccination. TCRdb processed the 5' RACE reads anew with MiXCR; each CDR3 protein has one entry. Of a few hundred thousand distinct CDR3 sequences listed, roughly 3.9% are singletons. The sample was PBMCs, taken 5 days after the yellow fever booster vaccination. Receptors were obtained from a man aged 18 to 29 who received the YFV17D yellow fever vaccine. Each CDR3 is given with its conserved first and last residue.

TRBV24-1	TRBJ2-5	CATMGGYSQETQYF
TRBV6-2/TRBV6-3	TRBJ2-1	CASRPAFGSGEDNEQFF
TRBV10-2	TRBJ1-1	CASTGRNVAFF
TRBV9	TRBJ2-2	CASSPGSAGELFF
TRBV4-3	TRBJ2-3	CASSFRPEHTDTQYF
TRBV12-3/TRBV12-4	TRBJ1-5	CASSSTSNQPQHF
TRBV18	TRBJ1-4	CASSPRATNEKLFF
TRBV19	TRBJ2-7	CASSQRAAGGQYF
TRBV6-4	TRBJ2-3	CASSDSGLASTDTQYF
TRBV7-6	TRBJ2-1	CASSSTRFSEQFF
TRBV4-2	TRBJ2-7	CASSHGDQGISYEQYF
TRBV24-1	TRBJ1-1	CATSGGSNTEAFF
TRBV6-1	TRBJ2-2	CASSVRGGTGELFF
TRBV6-2/TRBV6-3	TRBJ2-1	CASRGGHLDMRSEQFF
TRBV5-1	TRBJ2-5	CASSLAGRDQETQYF
TRBV5-1	TRBJ2-2	CASSSMGQGYTGELFF
TRBV18	TRBJ1-2	CASSPLDGGVAGYTF
TRBV5-1	TRBJ2-1	CASSSDREGNEQFF
TRBV18	TRBJ2-5	CASSPGTKETQYF
TRBV18	TRBJ2-1	CASSPLAGGNYNEQFF
TRBV6-2/TRBV6-3	TRBJ1-1	CASTDGVNTEAFF
TRBV7-3	TRBJ2-1	CASSLTLGLVGEQFF
TRBV2	TRBJ2-5	CASSEAIGAGQETQYF
TRBV29-1	TRBJ2-3	CSVDANTDTQYF
TRBV4-1	TRBJ1-2	CASSQPRTTRYGYTF
TRBV7-9	TRBJ2-5	CASSPQLAGVETQYF
TRBV19	TRBJ1-1	CASSENGNTEAFF
TRBV15	TRBJ2-2	CATTPGTKNTGELFF
TRBV5-1	TRBJ2-5	CASSGQPDVQETQYF
TRBV6-1	TRBJ1-1	CASSAGQGPEAFF
TRBV11-2	TRBJ2-1	CASSFTSSRYNEQFF
TRBV15	TRBJ2-3	CATSRDWASTDTDTQYF
TRBV24-1	TRBJ1-3	CATSTESGNTIYF
TRBV5-1	TRBJ1-1	CASSEGTGAGAFF
TRBV11-2	TRBJ2-3	CASSLWGQGNPDTRYF
TRBV28	TRBJ1-1	CASKVWGGTEAFF
TRBV2	TRBJ2-2	CASSEARGFGELFF
TRBV6-2/TRBV6-3	TRBJ2-1	CASSYSIGGPEQFF
TRBV4-2	TRBJ1-4	CASSPSYRVPTNEKLFF
TRBV28	TRBJ2-2	CASWRGGRTGELFF
TRBV7-6	TRBJ1-1	CASSTFRGLNTEAFF
TRBV12-3/TRBV12-4	TRBJ2-1	CASKPGGRRDEQFF
TRBV7-2	TRBJ2-7	CASSPLGPGSYEQYF
TRBV6-2/TRBV6-3	TRBJ2-1	CASSYPRGFTNEQFF
TRBV7-8	TRBJ1-5	CASSLLVGYGQPQHF
TRBV20-1	TRBJ2-1	CSARDRVVGREFF
TRBV4-1	TRBJ1-5	CASSQSSNQPQHF
TRBV5-1	TRBJ1-6	CASSLDIGGSYNSPLHF
TRBV18	TRBJ1-2	CASSPSPAQGGYTF
TRBV5-8	TRBJ2-1	CASSEEGQMYNEQFF
TRBV27	TRBJ2-2	CASRILATGELFF
TRBV5-1	TRBJ1-1	CASSFYGSGGSYTEAFF
TRBV2	TRBJ2-1	CASSDRGDFEQFF
TRBV6-2/TRBV6-3	TRBJ1-1	CASSFSGRHREGEAFF
TRBV14	TRBJ1-2	CASSQDSRYGYTF
TRBV6-6	TRBJ2-3	CASISGRTDTQYF
TRBV19	TRBJ2-2	CASSAGTGGSRELFF
TRBV5-6	TRBJ2-3	CASSWDRTGGTDTQYF